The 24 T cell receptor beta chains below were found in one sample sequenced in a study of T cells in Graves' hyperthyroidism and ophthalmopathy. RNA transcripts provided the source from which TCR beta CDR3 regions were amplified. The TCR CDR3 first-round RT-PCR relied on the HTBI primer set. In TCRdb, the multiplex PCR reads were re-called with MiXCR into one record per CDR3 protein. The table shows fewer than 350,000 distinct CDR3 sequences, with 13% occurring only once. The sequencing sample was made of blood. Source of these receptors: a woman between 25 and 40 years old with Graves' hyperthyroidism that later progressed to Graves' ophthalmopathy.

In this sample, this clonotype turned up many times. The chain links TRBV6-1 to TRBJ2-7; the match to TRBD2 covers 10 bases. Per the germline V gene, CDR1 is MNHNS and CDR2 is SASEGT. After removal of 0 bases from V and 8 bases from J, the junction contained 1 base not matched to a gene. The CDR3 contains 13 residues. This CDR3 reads CASSEAAGGKQYF. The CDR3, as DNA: TGTGCCAGCAGTGAAGCAGCGGGAGGGAAGCAGTACTTC.

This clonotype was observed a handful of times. The CDR3 reads CAIWNGRARNEQFF. Here the CDR3 DNA reads TGTGCCATCTGGAACGGGAGGGCCCGGAATGAGCAGTTCTTC. The chain joins TRBV10-3 to TRBJ2-1; TRBD2 matches 8 bases. Looked up from germline, CDR1 is ENHRY and CDR2 is SYGVKD. CDR3 length: 14 amino acids. V trimming: 8 bases; J trimming: 7 bases; junction bases outside the gene matches: 10.

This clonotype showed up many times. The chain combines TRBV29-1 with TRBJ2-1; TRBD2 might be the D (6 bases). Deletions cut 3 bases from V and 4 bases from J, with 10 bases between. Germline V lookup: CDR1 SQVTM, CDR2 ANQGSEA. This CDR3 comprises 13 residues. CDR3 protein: CSVETSLYNEQFF. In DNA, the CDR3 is TGCAGCGTTGAGACTAGTCTTTACAATGAGCAGTTCTTC.

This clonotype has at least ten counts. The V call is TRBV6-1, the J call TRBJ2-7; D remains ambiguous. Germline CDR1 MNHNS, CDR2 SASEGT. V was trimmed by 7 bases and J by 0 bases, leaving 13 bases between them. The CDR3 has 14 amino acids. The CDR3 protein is CASTPQLSSYEQYF. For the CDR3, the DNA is TGTGCCAGCACCCCCCAACTGAGCTCCTACGAGCAGTACTTC.

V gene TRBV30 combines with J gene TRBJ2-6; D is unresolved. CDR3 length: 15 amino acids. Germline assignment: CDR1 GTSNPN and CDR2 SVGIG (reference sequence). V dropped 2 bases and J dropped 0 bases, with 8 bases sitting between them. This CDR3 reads CAWSRKSSGANVLTF. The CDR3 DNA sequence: TGTGCCTGGAGTCGTAAGAGCTCTGGGGCCAACGTCCTGACTTTC.

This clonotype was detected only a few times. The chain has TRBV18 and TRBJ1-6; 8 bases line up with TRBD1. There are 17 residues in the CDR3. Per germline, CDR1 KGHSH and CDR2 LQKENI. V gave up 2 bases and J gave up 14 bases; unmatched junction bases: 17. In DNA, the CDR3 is TGTGCCAGCTCACCAAACCCACCCGGACAGGGACTTTTGGCCCTCCACTTT. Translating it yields CASSPNPPGQGLLALHF.

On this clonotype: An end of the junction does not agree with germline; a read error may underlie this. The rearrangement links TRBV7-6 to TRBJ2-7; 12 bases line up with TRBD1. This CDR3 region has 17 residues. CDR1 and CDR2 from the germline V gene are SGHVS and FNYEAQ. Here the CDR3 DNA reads TGTGCCAGCAGCCAGGCCACGGGACAGGGGGCCGCCTACGAGCGGTACTTC. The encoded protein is CASSQATGQGAAYERYF.

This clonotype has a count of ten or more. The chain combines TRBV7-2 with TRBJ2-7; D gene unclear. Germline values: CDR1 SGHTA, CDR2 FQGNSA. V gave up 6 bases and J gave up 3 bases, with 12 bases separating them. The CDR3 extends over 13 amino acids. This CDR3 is CASSLRRYYEQYF. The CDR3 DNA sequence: TGTGCCAGCAGTCTCCGGCGATACTACGAGCAGTACTTC.

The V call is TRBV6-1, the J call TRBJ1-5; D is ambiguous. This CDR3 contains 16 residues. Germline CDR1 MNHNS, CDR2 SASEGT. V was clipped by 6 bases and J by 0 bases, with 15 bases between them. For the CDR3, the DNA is TGTGCCAGCAGCCCAACAGACCGATATAGCAATCAGCCCCAGCATTTT. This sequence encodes CASSPTDRYSNQPQHF.

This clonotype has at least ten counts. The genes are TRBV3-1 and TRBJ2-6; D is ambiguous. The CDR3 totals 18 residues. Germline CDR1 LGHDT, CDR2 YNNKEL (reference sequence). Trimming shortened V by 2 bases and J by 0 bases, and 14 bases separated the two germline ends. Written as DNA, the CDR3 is TGTGCCAGCAGCCAATCGTACGGCGTGAGCTCTGGGGCCAACGTCCTGACTTTC. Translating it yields CASSQSYGVSSGANVLTF.

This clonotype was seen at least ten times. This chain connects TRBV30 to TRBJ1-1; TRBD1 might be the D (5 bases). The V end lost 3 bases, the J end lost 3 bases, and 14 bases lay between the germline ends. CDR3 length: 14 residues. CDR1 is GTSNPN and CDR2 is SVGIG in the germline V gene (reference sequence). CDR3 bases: TGTGCCTGGAGGGGGAGGGGTAAGGACACTGAAGCTTTCTTT. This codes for CAWRGRGKDTEAFF.

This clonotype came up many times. CDR3 nucleotide sequence: TGTGCCAGCAGCTTAGGGGGGGGCGGCTACACCTTC. It specifies CASSLGGGGYTF. V and J are TRBV7-9 and TRBJ1-2, with a tentative D call TRBD1 (6 bases). This CDR3 region has 12 residues. V was pared by 1 base and J by 8 bases, with 8 bases between. Germline CDR1 and CDR2: SEHNR and FQNEAQ (reference sequence).

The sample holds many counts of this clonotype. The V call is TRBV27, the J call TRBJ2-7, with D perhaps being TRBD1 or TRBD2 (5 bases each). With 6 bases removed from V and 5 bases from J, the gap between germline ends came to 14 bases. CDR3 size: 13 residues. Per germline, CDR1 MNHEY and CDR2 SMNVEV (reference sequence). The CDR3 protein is CASRGTGRDEQYF. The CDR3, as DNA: TGTGCCAGCAGGGGGACGGGGCGCGACGAGCAGTACTTC.

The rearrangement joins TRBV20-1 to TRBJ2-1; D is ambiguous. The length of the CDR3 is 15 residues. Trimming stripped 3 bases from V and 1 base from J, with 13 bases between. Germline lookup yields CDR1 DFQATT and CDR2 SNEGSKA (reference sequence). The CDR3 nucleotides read TGCAGTGCTAGTAGTAACAGCCTGTCCTACAATGAGCAGTTCTTC. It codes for CSASSNSLSYNEQFF.

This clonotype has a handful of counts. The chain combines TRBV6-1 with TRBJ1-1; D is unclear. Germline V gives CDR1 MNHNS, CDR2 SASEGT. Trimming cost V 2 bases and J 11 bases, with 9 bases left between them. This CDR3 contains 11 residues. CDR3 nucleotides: TGTGCCAGCAGTGAATTATTTGAGGCTTTCTTT. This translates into CASSELFEAFF.

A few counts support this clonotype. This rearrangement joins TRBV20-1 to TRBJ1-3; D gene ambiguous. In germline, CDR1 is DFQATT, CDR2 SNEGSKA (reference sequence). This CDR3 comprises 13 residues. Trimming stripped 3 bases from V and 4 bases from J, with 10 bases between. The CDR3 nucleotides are TGCAGTGCTAGGGTGGGTTTAGGAAACACCATATATTTT. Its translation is CSARVGLGNTIYF.

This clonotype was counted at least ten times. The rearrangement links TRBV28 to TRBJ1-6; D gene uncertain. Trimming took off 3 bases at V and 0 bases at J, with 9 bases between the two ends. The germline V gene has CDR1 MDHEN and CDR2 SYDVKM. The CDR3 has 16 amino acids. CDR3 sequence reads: CASSLSGSSYNSPLHF. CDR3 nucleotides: TGTGCCAGCAGTTTGTCCGGGAGCTCCTATAATTCACCCCTCCACTTT.

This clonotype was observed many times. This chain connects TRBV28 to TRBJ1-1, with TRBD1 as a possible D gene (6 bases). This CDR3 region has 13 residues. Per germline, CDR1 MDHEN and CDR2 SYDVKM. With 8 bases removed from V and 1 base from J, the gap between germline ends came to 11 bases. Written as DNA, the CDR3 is TGTGCCAGCGAACAGGGCGGGAACACTGAAGCTTTCTTT. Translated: CASEQGGNTEAFF.

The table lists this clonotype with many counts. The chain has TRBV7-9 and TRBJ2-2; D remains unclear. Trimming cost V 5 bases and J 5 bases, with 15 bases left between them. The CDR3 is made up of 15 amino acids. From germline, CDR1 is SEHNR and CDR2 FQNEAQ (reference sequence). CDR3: CASSHPQWNTGELFF. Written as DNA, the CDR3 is TGTGCCAGCAGCCATCCCCAGTGGAATACCGGGGAGCTGTTTTTT. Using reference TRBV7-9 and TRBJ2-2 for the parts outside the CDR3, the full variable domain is DTGVSQNPRHKITKRGQNVTFRCDPISEHNRLYWYRQTLGQGPEFLTYFQNEAQLEKSRLLSDRFSAERPKGSFSTLEIQRTEQGDSAMYLCASSHPQWNTGELFFGEGSRLTVL.

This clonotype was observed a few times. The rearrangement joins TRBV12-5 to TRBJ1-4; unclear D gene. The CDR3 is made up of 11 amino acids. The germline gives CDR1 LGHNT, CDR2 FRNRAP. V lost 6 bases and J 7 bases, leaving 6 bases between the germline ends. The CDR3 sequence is CASGLSEKLFF. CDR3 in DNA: TGTGCTAGTGGCCTTAGTGAAAAACTGTTTTTT.

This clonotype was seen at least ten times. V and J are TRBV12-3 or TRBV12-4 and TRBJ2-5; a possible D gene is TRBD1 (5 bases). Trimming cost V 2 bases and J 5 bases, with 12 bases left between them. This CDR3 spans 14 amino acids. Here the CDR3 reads CASSLSTGWETQYF. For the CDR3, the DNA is TGTGCCAGCAGTTTATCCACAGGTTGGGAGACCCAGTACTTC.

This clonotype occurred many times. The DNA of the CDR3 is TGTGCCAGCAGGGCGAGCACAGATACGCAGTATTTT. It is translated as CASRASTDTQYF. V usage is TRBV6-1 and J usage is TRBJ2-3; no definite D call. Looked up from germline, CDR1 is MNHNS and CDR2 is SASEGT. The CDR3 has 12 amino acids. Trimming left V 6 bases short and J 0 bases short, with 4 bases between.

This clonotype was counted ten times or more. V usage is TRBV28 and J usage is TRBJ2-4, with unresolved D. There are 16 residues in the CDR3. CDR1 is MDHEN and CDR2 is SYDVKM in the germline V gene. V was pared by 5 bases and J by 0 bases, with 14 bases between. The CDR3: CASSPTDSIAKNIQYF. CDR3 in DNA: TGTGCCAGCAGTCCGACGGATTCCATAGCCAAAAACATTCAGTACTTC.

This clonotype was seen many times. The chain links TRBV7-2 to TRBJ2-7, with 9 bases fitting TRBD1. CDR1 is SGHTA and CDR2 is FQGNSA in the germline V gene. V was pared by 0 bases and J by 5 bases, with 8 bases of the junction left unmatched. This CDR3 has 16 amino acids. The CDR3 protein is CASSLARTGDGHEQYF. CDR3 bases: TGTGCCAGCAGCTTAGCGAGGACAGGGGACGGGCACGAGCAGTACTTC.